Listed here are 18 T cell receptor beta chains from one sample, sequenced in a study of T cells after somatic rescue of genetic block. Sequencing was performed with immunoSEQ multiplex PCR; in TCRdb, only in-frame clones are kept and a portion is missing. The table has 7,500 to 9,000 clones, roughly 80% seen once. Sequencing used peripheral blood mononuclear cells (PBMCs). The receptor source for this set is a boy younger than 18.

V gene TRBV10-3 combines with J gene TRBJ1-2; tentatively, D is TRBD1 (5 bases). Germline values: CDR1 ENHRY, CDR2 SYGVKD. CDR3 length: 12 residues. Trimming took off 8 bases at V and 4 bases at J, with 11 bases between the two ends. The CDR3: CAIGGYGYGYTF. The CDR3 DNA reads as TGTGCCATCGGGGGGTACGGCTATGGCTACACCTTC.

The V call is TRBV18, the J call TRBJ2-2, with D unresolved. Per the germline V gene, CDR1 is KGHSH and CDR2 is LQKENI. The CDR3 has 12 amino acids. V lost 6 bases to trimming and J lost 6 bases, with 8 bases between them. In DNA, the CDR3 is TGTGCCAGCTCCCCTAACGCCGGGGAGCTGTTTTTT. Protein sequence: CASSPNAGELFF.

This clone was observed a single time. The CDR3 reads CASSEIVAGDWNNEQFF. The CDR3 nucleotides are TGTGCCAGCAGTGAAATTGTAGCGGGGGATTGGAACAATGAGCAGTTCTTC. The chain has TRBV25-1 and TRBJ2-1, with 9 bases aligning to TRBD2. CDR1 and CDR2 (germline): MGHDK, SYGVNS. This CDR3 is 17 amino acids long. V was pared by 2 bases and J by 5 bases, with 10 bases of the junction left unmatched.

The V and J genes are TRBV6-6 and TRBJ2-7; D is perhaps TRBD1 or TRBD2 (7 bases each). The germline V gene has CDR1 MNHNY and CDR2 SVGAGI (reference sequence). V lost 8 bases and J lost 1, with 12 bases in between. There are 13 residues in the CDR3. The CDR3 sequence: CASARGGSYEQYF. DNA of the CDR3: TGTGCCAGCGCCAGGGGGGGGTCCTACGAGCAGTACTTC.

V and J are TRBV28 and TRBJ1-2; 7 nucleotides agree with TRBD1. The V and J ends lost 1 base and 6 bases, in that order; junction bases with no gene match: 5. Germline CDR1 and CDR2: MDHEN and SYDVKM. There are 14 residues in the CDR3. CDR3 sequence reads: CASSLLRTGHGYTF. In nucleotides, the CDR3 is TGTGCCAGCAGTTTATTACGGACAGGACATGGCTACACCTTC.

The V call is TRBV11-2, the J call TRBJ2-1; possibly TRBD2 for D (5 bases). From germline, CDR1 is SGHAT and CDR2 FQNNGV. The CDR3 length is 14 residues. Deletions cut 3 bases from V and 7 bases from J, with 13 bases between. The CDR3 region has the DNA TGTGCCAGCAGCTTTGCGACATCGGGAAATGAGCAGTTCTTC. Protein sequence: CASSFATSGNEQFF.

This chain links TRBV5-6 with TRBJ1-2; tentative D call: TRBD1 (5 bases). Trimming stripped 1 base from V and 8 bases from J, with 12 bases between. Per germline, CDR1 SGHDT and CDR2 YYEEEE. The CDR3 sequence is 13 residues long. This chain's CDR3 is CASSLNPGVGYTF. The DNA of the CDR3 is TGTGCCAGCAGCTTGAATCCGGGGGTAGGCTACACCTTC.

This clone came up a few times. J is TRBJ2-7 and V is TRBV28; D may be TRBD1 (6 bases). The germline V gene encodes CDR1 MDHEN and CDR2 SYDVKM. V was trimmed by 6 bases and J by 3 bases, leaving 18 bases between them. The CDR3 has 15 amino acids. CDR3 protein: CASRSARGLYYEQYF. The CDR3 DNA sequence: TGTGCCAGCAGATCCGCCAGGGGCTTGTACTACGAGCAGTACTTC. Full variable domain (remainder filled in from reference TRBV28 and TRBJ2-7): DVKVTQSSRYLVKRTGEKVFLECVQDMDHENMFWYRQDPGLGLRLIYFSYDVKMKEKGDIPEGYSVSREKKERFSLILESASTNQTSMYLCASRSARGLYYEQYFGPGTRLTVT.

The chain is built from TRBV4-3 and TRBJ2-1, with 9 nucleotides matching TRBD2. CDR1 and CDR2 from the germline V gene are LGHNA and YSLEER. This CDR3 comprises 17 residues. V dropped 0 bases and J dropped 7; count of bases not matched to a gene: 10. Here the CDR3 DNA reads TGCGCCAGCAGCCAAGATCGTTGGATAGCGGGGGATAATGAGCAGTTCTTC. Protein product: CASSQDRWIAGDNEQFF.

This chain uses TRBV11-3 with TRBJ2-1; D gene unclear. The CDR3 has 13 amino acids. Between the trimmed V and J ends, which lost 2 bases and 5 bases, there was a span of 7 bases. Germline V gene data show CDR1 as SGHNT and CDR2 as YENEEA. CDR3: CASSLTPNNEQFF. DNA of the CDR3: TGTGCCAGCAGCTTAACACCCAACAATGAGCAGTTCTTC.

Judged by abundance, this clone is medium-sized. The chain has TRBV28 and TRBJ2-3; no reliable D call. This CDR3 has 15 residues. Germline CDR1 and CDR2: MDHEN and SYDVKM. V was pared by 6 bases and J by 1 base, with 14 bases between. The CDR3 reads CASSQTSAGTDTQYF. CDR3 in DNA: TGTGCCAGCAGCCAGACCTCGGCTGGCACAGATACGCAGTATTTT.

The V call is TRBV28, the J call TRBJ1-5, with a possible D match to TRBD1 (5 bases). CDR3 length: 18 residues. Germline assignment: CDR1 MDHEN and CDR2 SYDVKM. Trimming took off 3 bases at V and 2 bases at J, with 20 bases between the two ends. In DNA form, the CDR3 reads TGTGCCAGCAGTTTTCCCCCCGCAGGGCGTGTGGGCAATCAGCCCCAGCATTTT. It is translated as CASSFPPAGRVGNQPQHF. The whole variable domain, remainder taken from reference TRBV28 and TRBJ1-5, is DVKVTQSSRYLVKRTGEKVFLECVQDMDHENMFWYRQDPGLGLRLIYFSYDVKMKEKGDIPEGYSVSREKKERFSLILESASTNQTSMYLCASSFPPAGRVGNQPQHFGDGTRLSIL.

This CDR3 reads CASSGRDRGLKGGNTIYF. For the CDR3, the DNA is TGTGCCAGCAGCGGCCGGGACAGGGGGCTGAAAGGTGGAAACACCATATATTTT. The V and J genes are TRBV4-2 and TRBJ1-3; TRBD1 aligns across 12 bases. Germline V CDR1 and CDR2: LGHNA, YNFKEQ. J was trimmed by 3 bases and V by 5 bases; bases with no gene match: 11. This CDR3 comprises 18 residues.

The chain's CDR3 is CASSLGQGMFF. The CDR3 coding sequence is TGCGCCAGCAGCTTGGGACAGGGAATGTTCTTT. The chain uses TRBV5-1 and TRBJ1-1, with 7 positions matching TRBD1. The trim removed 0 bases at V and 14 bases at J, leaving 4 bases unmatched. This CDR3 comprises 11 residues. Germline V lookup: CDR1 SGHRS, CDR2 YFSETQ.

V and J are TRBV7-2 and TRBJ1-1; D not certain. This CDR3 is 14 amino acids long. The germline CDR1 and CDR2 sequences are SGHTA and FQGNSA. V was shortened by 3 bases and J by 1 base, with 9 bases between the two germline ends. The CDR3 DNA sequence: TGTGCCAGCAGCTTTGTCGGGCAGAACACTGAAGCTTTCTTT. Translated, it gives CASSFVGQNTEAFF.

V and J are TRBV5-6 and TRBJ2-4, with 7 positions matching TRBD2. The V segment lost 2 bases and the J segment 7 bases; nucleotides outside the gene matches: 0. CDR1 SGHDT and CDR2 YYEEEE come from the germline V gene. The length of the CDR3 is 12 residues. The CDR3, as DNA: TGTGCCAGCAGCTTCGGGGGGAACATTCAGTACTTC. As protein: CASSFGGNIQYF.

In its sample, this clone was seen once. The CDR3: CASSTQDRGLEQFF. In DNA, the CDR3 is TGTGCCAGCAGCACCCAGGACAGGGGGCTAGAGCAGTTCTTC. The genes are TRBV7-2 and TRBJ2-1, with TRBD1 matching 11 bases. The V and J ends lost 5 bases and 10 bases, in that order; junction bases with no gene match: 7. The CDR3 length is 14 residues. Germline lookup yields CDR1 SGHTA and CDR2 FQGNSA. The full variable domain, its missing parts supplied by reference TRBV7-2 and TRBJ2-1, is GAGVSQSPSNKVTEKGKDVELRCDPISGHTALYWYRQSLGQGLEFLIYFQGNSAPDKSGLPSDRFSAERTGGSVSTLTIQRTQQEDSAVYLCASSTQDRGLEQFFGPGTRLTVL.

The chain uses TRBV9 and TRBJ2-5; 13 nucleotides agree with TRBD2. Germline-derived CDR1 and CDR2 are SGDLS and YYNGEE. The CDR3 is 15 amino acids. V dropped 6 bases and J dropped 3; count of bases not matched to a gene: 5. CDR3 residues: CASTRGLAGEETQYF. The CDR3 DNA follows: TGTGCCAGCACCCGAGGACTAGCGGGAGAAGAGACCCAGTACTTC.